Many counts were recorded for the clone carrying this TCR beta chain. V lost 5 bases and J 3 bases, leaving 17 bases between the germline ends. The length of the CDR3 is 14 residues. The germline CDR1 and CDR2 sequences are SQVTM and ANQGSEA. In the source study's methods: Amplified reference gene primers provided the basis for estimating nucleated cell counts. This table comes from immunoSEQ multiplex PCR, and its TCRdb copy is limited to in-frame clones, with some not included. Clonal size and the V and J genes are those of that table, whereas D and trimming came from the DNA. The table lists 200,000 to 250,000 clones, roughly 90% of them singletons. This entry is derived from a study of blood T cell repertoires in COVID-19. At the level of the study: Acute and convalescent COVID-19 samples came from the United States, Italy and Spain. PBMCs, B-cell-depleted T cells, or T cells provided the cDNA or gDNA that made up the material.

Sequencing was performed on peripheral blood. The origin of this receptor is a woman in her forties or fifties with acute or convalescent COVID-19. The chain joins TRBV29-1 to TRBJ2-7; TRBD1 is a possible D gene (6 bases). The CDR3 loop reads CSVRGHDDIYEQYF. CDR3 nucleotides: TGCAGCGTTAGGGGACACGACGATATCTACGAGCAGTACTTC.